This section outlines one T cell receptor (beta chain) sequence together with its context. This record belongs to a study of blood T cell repertoires in COVID-19. Across the study: Whether acute or convalescent, the COVID-19 samples came from the United States, Italy and Spain. In each case, the material was cDNA or gDNA derived from T cells, B-cell-depleted T cells, or PBMCs.

Germline CDR1 reads LNHDA; CDR2 reads SQIVND (reference sequence). Trimming left V 6 bases short and J 5 bases short, with 16 bases between. The CDR3 runs 14 residues. Source study methods: Amplification of reference gene primers provided the estimated nucleated cell counts. The repertoire was sequenced with immunoSEQ multiplex PCR; TCRdb's copy has only in-frame clones and lacks some. That table supplies the V and J calls and clone size; D and trimming were determined from the DNA. The sample contains tens of thousands of clones, about 89% of which appear only once. The V call is TRBV19, the J call TRBJ2-5; D is unresolved. The TCR originated in a man in his 70s with active or convalescent COVID-19. Sequenced sample: peripheral blood. The CDR3 is CASSLTTSRETQYF. The CDR3 bases are TGTGCCAGTAGCCTAACAACGTCGCGGGAGACCCAGTACTTC.